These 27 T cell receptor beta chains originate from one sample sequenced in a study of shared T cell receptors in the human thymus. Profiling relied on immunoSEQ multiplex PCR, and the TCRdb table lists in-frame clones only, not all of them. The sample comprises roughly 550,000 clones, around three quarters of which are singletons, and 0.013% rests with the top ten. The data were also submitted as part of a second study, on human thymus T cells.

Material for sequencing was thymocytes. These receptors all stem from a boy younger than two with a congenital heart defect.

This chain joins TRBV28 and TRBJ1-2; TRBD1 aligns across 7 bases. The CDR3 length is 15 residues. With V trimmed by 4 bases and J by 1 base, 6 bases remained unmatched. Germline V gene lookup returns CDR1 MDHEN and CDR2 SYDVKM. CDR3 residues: CASSSRTGLNYGYTF. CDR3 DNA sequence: TGTGCCAGCAGTTCACGGACAGGCCTTAACTATGGCTACACCTTC.

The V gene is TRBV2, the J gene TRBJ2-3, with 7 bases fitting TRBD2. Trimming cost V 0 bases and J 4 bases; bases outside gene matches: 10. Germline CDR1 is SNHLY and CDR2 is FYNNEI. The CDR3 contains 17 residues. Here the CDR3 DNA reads TGTGCCAGCAGTGAAGCCCCGCGGGGGAACAGGCCAGATACGCAGTATTTT. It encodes CASSEAPRGNRPDTQYF. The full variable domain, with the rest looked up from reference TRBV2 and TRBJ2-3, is EPEVTQTPSHQVTQMGQEVILRCVPISNHLYFYWYRQILGQKVEFLVSFYNNEISEKSEIFDDQFSVERPDGSNFTLKIRSTKLEDSAMYFCASSEAPRGNRPDTQYFGPGTRLTVL.

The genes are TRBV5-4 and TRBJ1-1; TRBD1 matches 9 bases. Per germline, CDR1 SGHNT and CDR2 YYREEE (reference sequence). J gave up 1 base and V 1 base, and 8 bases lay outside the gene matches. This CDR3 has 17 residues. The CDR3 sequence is CASSLTGGLRGNTEAFF. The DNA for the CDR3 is TGTGCCAGCAGCTTGACAGGGGGCCTTCGGGGGAACACTGAAGCTTTCTTT.

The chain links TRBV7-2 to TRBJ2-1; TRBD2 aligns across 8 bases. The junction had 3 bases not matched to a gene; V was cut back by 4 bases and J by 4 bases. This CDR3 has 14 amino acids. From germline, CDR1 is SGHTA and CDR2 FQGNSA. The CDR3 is CASSSAGAYNEQFF. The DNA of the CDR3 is TGTGCCAGCAGCTCAGCGGGAGCATACAATGAGCAGTTCTTC. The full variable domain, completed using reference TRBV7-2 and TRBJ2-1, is GAGVSQSPSNKVTEKGKDVELRCDPISGHTALYWYRQSLGQGLEFLIYFQGNSAPDKSGLPSDRFSAERTGGSVSTLTIQRTQQEDSAVYLCASSSAGAYNEQFFGPGTRLTVL.

CDR3 bases: TGCAGTGCTAAGACAGGGCCCGAGCAGTACTTC. Its translation is CSAKTGPEQYF. The V gene is TRBV20-1, the J gene TRBJ2-7; the match to TRBD1 covers 7 bases. Germline V CDR1 and CDR2: DFQATT, SNEGSKA (reference sequence). The CDR3 length is 11 residues. The V segment lost 4 bases and the J segment 6 bases; nucleotides outside the gene matches: 3.

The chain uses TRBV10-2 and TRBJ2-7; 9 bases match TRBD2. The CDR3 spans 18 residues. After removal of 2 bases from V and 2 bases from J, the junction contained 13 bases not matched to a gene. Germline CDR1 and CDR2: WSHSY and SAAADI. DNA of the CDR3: TGCGCCAGCAGTGAGACCCGACCTAGCGGGAAAAAGGCCTACGAGCAGTACTTC. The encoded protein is CASSETRPSGKKAYEQYF.

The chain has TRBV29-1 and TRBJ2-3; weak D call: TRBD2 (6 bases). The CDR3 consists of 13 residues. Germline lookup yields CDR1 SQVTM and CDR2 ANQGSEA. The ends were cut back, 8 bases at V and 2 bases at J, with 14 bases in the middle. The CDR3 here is CSLGRRTTDTQYF. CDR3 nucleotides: TGCAGCCTGGGGAGGAGAACCACAGATACGCAGTATTTT.

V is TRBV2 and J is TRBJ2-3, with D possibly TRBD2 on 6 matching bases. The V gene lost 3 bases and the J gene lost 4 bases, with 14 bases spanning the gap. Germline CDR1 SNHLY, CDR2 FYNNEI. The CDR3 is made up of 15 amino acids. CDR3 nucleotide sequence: TGTGCCAGCAGTGATTGGCGGGATAGCGCAGATACGCAGTATTTT. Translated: CASSDWRDSADTQYF.

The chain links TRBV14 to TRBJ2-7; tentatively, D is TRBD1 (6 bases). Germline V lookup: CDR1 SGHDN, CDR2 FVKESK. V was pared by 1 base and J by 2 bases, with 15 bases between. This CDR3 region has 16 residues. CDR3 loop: CASSQVGQGPPYEQYF. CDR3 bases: TGTGCCAGCAGCCAAGTCGGTCAGGGGCCTCCCTACGAGCAGTACTTC.

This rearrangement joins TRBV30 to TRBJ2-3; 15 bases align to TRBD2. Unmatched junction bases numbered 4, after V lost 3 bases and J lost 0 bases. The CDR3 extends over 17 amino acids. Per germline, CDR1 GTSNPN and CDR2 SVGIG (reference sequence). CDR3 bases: TGTGCCTGGAGAGGGACTAGCGGGAGGCGAAGCACAGATACGCAGTATTTT. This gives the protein CAWRGTSGRRSTDTQYF.

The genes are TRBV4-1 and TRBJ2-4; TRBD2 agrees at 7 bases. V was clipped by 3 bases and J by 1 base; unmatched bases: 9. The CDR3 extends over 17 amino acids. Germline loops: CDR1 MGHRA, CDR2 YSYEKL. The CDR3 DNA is TGCGCCAGCAGCCACCGTCCAGGGCGGGGGGCCAAAAACATTCAGTACTTC. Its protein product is CASSHRPGRGAKNIQYF.

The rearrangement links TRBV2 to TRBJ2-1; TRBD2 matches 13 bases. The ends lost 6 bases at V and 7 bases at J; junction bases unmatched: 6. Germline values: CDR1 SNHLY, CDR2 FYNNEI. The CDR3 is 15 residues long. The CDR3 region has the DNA TGTGCCAGCAGCCCCGGACTAGCGGGAGAAAATGAGCAGTTCTTC. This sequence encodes CASSPGLAGENEQFF.

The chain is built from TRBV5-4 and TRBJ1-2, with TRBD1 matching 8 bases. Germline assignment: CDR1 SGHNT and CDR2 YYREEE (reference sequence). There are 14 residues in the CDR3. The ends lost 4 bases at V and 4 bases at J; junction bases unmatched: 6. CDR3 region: CASSRDRFSYGYTF. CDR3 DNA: TGTGCCAGCAGCCGGGACAGGTTTAGCTATGGCTACACCTTC.

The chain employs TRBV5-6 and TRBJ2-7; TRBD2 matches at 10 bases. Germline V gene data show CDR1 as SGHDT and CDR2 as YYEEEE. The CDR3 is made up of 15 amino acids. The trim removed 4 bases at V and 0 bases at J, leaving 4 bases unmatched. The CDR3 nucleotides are TGTGCCAGCAGCAGCGGACTAGCGGTCTCCTACGAGCAGTACTTC. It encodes CASSSGLAVSYEQYF.

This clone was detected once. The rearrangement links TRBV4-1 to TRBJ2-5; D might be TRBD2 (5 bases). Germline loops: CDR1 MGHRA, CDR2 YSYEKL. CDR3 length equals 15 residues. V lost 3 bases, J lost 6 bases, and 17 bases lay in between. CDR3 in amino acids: CASSQVVLGEKTQYF. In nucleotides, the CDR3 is TGCGCCAGCAGCCAGGTTGTACTAGGAGAGAAGACCCAGTACTTC.

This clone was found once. In DNA form, the CDR3 reads TGCGCCAGCAGAGGGGGCCGGGCTAGCGGGGGCTACGAGCAGTACTTC. Amino acid sequence: CASRGGRASGGYEQYF. The rearrangement joins TRBV10-2 to TRBJ2-7; 10 bases match TRBD2. The CDR3 is 16 residues long. Trimming removed 6 bases from V and 3 bases from J; junction bases left unmatched: 11. Germline CDR1 is WSHSY and CDR2 is SAAADI.

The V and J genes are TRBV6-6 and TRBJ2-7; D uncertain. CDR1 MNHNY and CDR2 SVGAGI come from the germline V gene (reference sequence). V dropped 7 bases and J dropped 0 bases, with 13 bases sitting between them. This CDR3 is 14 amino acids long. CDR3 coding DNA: TGTGCCAGCACCTACACACGGAGCTCCTACGAGCAGTACTTC. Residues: CASTYTRSSYEQYF.

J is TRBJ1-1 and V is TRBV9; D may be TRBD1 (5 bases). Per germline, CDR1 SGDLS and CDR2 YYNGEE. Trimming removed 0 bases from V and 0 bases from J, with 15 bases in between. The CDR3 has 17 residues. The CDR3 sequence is CASSVAGAEGLNTEAFF. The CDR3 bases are TGTGCCAGCAGCGTAGCCGGGGCGGAGGGTCTGAACACTGAAGCTTTCTTT.

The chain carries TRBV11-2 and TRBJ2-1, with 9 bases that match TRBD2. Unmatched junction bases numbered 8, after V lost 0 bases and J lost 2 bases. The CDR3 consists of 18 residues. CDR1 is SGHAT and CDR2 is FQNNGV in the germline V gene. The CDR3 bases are TGTGCCAGCAGCTTAGATCAGGTAGCGGGAGTCCCCTACAATGAGCAGTTCTTC. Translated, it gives CASSLDQVAGVPYNEQFF. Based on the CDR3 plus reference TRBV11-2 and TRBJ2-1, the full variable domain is EAGVAQSPRYKIIEKRQSVAFWCNPISGHATLYWYQQILGQGPKLLIQFQNNGVVDDSQLPKDRFSAERLKGVDSTLKIQPAKLEDSAVYLCASSLDQVAGVPYNEQFFGPGTRLTVL.

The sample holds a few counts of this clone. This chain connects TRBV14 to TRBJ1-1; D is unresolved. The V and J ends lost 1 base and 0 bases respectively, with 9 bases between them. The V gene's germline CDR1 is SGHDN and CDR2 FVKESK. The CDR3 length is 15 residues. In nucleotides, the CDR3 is TGTGCCAGCAGCCAAGCTCAGAAAATGAACACTGAAGCTTTCTTT. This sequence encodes CASSQAQKMNTEAFF.

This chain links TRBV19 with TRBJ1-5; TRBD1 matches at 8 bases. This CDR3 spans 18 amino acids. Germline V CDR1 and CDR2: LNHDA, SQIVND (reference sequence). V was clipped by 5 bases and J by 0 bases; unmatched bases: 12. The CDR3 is CASSDGQGGSYSNQPQHF. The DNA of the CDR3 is TGTGCCAGTAGTGACGGACAGGGCGGATCGTATAGCAATCAGCCCCAGCATTTT.

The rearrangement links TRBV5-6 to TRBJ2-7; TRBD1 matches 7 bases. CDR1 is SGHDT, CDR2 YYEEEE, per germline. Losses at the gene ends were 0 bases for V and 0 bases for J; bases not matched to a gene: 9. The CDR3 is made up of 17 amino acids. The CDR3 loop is CASSLERLNRGSYEQYF. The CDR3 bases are TGTGCCAGCAGCTTGGAGCGGTTAAACAGGGGCTCCTACGAGCAGTACTTC. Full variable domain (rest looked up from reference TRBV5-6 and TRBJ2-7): DAGVTQSPTHLIKTRGQQVTLRCSPKSGHDTVSWYQQALGQGPQFIFQYYEEEERQRGNFPDRFSGHQFPNYSSELNVNALLLGDSALYLCASSLERLNRGSYEQYFGPGTRLTVT.

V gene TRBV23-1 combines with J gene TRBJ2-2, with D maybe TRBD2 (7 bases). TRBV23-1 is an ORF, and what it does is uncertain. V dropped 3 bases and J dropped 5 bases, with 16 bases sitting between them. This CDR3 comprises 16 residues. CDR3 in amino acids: CASSHGAGEGTGELFF. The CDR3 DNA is TGCGCCAGCAGTCACGGGGCAGGGGAGGGAACCGGGGAGCTGTTTTTT.

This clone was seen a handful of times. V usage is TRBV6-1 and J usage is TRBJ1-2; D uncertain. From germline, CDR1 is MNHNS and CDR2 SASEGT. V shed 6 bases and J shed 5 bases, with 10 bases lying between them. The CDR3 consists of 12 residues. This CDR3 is CASRQLPYGYTF. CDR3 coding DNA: TGTGCCAGCAGACAGCTTCCATATGGCTACACCTTC.

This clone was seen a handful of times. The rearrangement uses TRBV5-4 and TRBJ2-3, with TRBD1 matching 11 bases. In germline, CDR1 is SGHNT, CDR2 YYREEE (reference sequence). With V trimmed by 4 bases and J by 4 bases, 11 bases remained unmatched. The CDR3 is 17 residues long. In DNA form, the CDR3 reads TGTGCCAGCAGCGTGGGACAGGGGGGCCGGAGGGCAGATACGCAGTATTTT. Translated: CASSVGQGGRRADTQYF.

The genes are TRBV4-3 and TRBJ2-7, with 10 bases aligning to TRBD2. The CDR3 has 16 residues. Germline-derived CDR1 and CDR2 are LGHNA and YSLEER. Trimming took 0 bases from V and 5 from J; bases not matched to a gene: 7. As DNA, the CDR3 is TGCGCCAGCAGCCAAGATTTGACTAGCGGGCTTCACGAGCAGTACTTC. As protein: CASSQDLTSGLHEQYF.

The CDR3: CSVSAGGGGYEQYF. The CDR3 DNA reads as TGCAGCGTGTCCGCGGGGGGAGGGGGCTACGAGCAGTACTTC. The J gene is TRBJ2-7, the V gene TRBV29-1, with 8 bases identical to TRBD2. The CDR3 has 14 amino acids. V lost 6 bases to trimming and J lost 3 bases; unmatched junction nucleotides: 10. Germline CDR1 reads SQVTM; CDR2 reads ANQGSEA.